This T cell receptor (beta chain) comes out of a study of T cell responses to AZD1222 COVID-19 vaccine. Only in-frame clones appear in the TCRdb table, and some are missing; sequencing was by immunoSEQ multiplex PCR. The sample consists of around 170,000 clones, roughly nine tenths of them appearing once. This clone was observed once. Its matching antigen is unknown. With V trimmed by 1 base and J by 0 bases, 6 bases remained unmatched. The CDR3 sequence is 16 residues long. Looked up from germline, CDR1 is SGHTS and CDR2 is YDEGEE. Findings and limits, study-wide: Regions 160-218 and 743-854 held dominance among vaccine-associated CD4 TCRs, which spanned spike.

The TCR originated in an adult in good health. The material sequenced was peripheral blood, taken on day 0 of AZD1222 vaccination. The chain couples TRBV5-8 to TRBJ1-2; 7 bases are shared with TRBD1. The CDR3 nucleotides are TGTGCCAGCAGCTTGAAGGGGGCCGAAGCTAACTATGGCTACACCTTC. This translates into CASSLKGAEANYGYTF.